This TCR beta chain emerged from a study of T cell responses to AZD1222 COVID-19 vaccine. The V segment lost 11 bases and the J segment 1 base; nucleotides outside the gene matches: 5. The germline V gene encodes CDR1 ENHRY and CDR2 SYGVKD. The CDR3 is made up of 13 amino acids. Notes on the study in general: Repertoire samples came only from after the peak T cell response. The study found vaccine-associated CD4 TCRs spanning spike, dominant at 160-218 and 743-854. Donor demographics were predominantly white British with a female majority; clonal diversity may be underestimated.

Generated by immunoSEQ multiplex PCR, the TCRdb table keeps only in-frame clones and is missing some. The sample includes some 86,000 clones, more than 75% of them seen just once. This clone showed up many times. The antigen is undetermined. This sequence joins TRBV10-3 and TRBJ2-3; the match to TRBD2 covers 8 bases. The input for sequencing was peripheral blood, taken on day 0 of AZD1222 vaccination. This TCR derives from an adult in good health. As DNA, the CDR3 is TGTGCCGCGACTAGCGTGGGCACAGATACGCAGTATTTT. Amino acid sequence: CAATSVGTDTQYF.